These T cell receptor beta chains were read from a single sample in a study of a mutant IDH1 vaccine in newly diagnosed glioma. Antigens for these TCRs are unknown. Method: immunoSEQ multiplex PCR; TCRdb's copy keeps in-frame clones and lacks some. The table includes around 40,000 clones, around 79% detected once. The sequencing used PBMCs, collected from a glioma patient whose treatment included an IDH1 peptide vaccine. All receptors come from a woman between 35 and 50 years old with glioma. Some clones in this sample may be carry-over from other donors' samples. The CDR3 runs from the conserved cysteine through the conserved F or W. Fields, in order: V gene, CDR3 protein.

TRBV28,CASSLVHNSYEQYF
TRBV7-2,CASSFEGNQPQHF
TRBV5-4,CASSLSEMPSGANVLTF
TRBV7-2,CASSLSGNTGELFF
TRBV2,CASRATGGNTEAFF
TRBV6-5,CASSYSTAGINEQFF
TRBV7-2,CASSLGTGPQKLFF
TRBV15,CATLFAGGDTQYF
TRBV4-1,CASSRDLGNTIYF
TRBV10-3,CATRFSDYEQYF
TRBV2,CASSEARGGEGFF
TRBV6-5,CASSYEGQGTLYEQYF
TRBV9,CASSVDVGAGTDTQYF
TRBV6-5,CASSSGHKDYEQYF
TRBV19,CASSILSLGHRSGNTIYF
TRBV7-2,CASSPKPGNQYF
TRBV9,CASSVGRNEQFF
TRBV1,CTSSQLPTRTVPLSGNTIYF
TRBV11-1,CASSYGDTRYTEAFF
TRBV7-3,CASSLNSNQPQHF
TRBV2,CASGEGPGTEAFF
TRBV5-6,CASSLAGEGGRGYTF
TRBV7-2,CASSRQAEETQYF
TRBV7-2,CASSRLGLAGTPYEQYF
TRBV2,CASTLRGTDTQYF
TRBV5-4,CASSLRGQGNEQYF
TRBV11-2,CASSLDRVQSYGYTF
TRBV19,CASIATGWGNQPQHF
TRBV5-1,CASGLDRGENTIYF
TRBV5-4,CASSLTGVSYEQYF
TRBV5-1,CASSPGGTTGDTQYF
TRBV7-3,CASSPIHRAGAPLHF
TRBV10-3,CAISETGTASYGYTF
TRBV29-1,CSVRVLLAYNEQFF
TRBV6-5,CASTQRGTDTQYF